The 23 T cell receptor beta chains below all came from one sample that was sequenced in a study of cytomegalovirus exposure and HLA in healthy donors. Amplification used 60 Vbeta primers and 13 Jbeta primers. Data came from immunoSEQ multiplex PCR; TCRdb stores just in-frame clones and leaves some out. The sample includes 140,000 to 150,000 clones, around 86% of them seen just once. Sequencing used PBMCs. These receptors were collected from a woman younger than 45 in good health and CMV-seronegative.

The chain links TRBV18 to TRBJ2-5, with 10 bases lining up with TRBD2. CDR1 KGHSH and CDR2 LQKENI come from the germline V gene. The junction had 7 bases not matched to a gene; V was cut back by 6 bases and J by 6 bases. This CDR3 is 14 amino acids long. The CDR3 sequence is CASSLAGGPQTQYF. The DNA of the CDR3 is TGTGCCAGCTCGTTAGCGGGGGGTCCGCAGACCCAGTACTTC.

The genes are TRBV9 and TRBJ2-6; 9 bases map to TRBD1. The length of the CDR3 is 16 residues. The V segment lost 2 bases and the J segment 4 bases; nucleotides outside the gene matches: 4. The germline V gene encodes CDR1 SGDLS and CDR2 YYNGEE. The DNA for the CDR3 is TGTGCCAGCAGCGTGGGACAGGGATTCGGGGCCAACGTCCTGACTTTC. This encodes CASSVGQGFGANVLTF.

V and J are TRBV5-1 and TRBJ2-5; D is perhaps TRBD2 (5 bases). CDR1 and CDR2 from the germline V gene are SGHRS and YFSETQ. V was pared by 4 bases and J by 4 bases, with 11 bases between. The length of the CDR3 is 13 residues. CDR3 bases: TGCGCCAGCAGCCCCGGACTCCGAGAGACCCAGTACTTC. Its translation: CASSPGLRETQYF.

A single count supports this clone. The genes are TRBV4-1 and TRBJ1-2, with D perhaps matching TRBD1 (5 bases). Trimming stripped 0 bases from V and 8 bases from J, with 22 bases between. The germline gives CDR1 MGHRA, CDR2 YSYEKL. This CDR3 comprises 17 residues. CDR3 sequence: CASSQDYGGDRQGGYTF. The DNA for the CDR3 is TGCGCCAGCAGCCAAGATTACGGGGGAGACAGACAAGGAGGCTACACCTTC.

This rearrangement joins TRBV7-2 to TRBJ2-7; 10 positions match TRBD1. With 4 bases clipped from V and 4 bases from J, the junction kept 4 bases outside the gene matches. The CDR3 length is 14 residues. Germline lookup yields CDR1 SGHTA and CDR2 FQGNSA. CDR3 sequence (DNA): TGTGCCAGCAGCTCCGGGACAGGGGATTACGAGCAGTACTTC. Translating it yields CASSSGTGDYEQYF. The variable domain in full, completed from reference TRBV7-2 and TRBJ2-7, reads GAGVSQSPSNKVTEKGKDVELRCDPISGHTALYWYRQSLGQGLEFLIYFQGNSAPDKSGLPSDRFSAERTGGSVSTLTIQRTQQEDSAVYLCASSSGTGDYEQYFGPGTRLTVT.

The chain is built from TRBV7-9 and TRBJ2-3; 10 bases agree with TRBD2. Germline values: CDR1 SEHNR, CDR2 FQNEAQ (reference sequence). J lost 3 bases, V lost 5 bases, and 8 bases had no gene match. The CDR3 runs 16 residues. The CDR3 region has the DNA TGTGCCAGCAGCGAAGACCTAGCGGGGGAAACAGATACGCAGTATTTT. This gives the protein CASSEDLAGETDTQYF. The variable domain in full, completed from reference TRBV7-9 and TRBJ2-3, reads DTGVSQNPRHKITKRGQNVTFRCDPISEHNRLYWYRQTLGQGPEFLTYFQNEAQLEKSRLLSDRFSAERPKGSFSTLEIQRTEQGDSAMYLCASSEDLAGETDTQYFGPGTRLTVL.

The chain carries TRBV5-1 and TRBJ2-3; 9 bases match TRBD1. J lost 6 bases, V lost 4 bases, and 3 bases had no gene match. The CDR3 runs to 13 residues. CDR1 is SGHRS and CDR2 is YFSETQ in the germline V gene. The CDR3 DNA reads TGCGCCAGCAGCGTGACAGGGGGTGATACGCAGTATTTT. Its protein product is CASSVTGGDTQYF.

A word on this clone: Other DNA sequences in the sample encode the same CDR3. The J gene is TRBJ1-6, the V gene TRBV27; TRBD1 agrees at 9 bases. V shed 4 bases and J 7 bases; nucleotides not matched to a gene: 11. Germline CDR1 reads MNHEY; CDR2 reads SMNVEV (reference sequence). The length of the CDR3 is 17 residues. DNA of the CDR3: TGTGCCAGCAGTTACTCCACAGGGGGCGCATCCAATTCACCCCTCCACTTT. Encoded protein: CASSYSTGGASNSPLHF.

This clone appeared once. The chain has TRBV29-1 and TRBJ2-1, with TRBD2 matching 9 bases. V lost 4 bases and J lost 4; bases outside the gene matches: 17. Germline-derived CDR1 and CDR2 are SQVTM and ANQGSEA. CDR3 length: 18 amino acids. The CDR3 DNA is TGCAGCGTTGTAGCTCTTCAAATGGCTAGCGGGGCTTACAATGAGCAGTTCTTC. Encoded protein: CSVVALQMASGAYNEQFF.

This sequence joins TRBV7-9 and TRBJ2-7; 7 positions agree with TRBD2. Trimming took 1 base from V and 2 from J; bases not matched to a gene: 5. The CDR3 runs 15 residues. Germline V gene lookup returns CDR1 SEHNR and CDR2 FQNEAQ (reference sequence). In nucleotides, the CDR3 is TGTGCCAGCAGCTTAGGGGTGGGGGGGGCCTACGAGCAGTACTTC. Residues: CASSLGVGGAYEQYF.

This clone turned up a few times. V and J are TRBV5-4 and TRBJ1-3; D not resolved. Trimming left V 0 bases short and J 4 bases short, with 11 bases between. The CDR3 loop spans 15 amino acids. Germline V gene sequence: CDR1 SGHNT, CDR2 YYREEE (reference sequence). The CDR3 coding sequence is TGTGCCAGCAGCTTGGAGACAACCCGGGGAAACACCATATATTTT. Protein: CASSLETTRGNTIYF.

This chain links TRBV5-1 with TRBJ1-2, with 10 bases aligning to TRBD1. V lost 4 bases and J lost 7; bases outside the gene matches: 4. CDR1 is SGHRS and CDR2 is YFSETQ in the germline V gene. This CDR3 region has 13 residues. The CDR3 here is CASSLDRGIGYTF. Here the CDR3 DNA reads TGCGCCAGCAGCCTGGACAGGGGGATTGGCTACACCTTC.

The rearrangement uses TRBV29-1 and TRBJ1-5; TRBD1 aligns across 7 bases. The CDR3 is made up of 13 amino acids. CDR1 is SQVTM, CDR2 ANQGSEA, per germline. V gave up 1 base and J gave up 4 bases; unmatched junction bases: 1. CDR3 amino acids: CSVEVGQNQPQHF. The CDR3 DNA reads as TGCAGCGTTGAAGTGGGACAGAATCAGCCCCAGCATTTT.

This clone appeared a single time. V is TRBV11-2 and J is TRBJ2-7; 12 bases map to TRBD1. After removal of 5 bases from V and 4 bases from J, the junction contained 6 bases not matched to a gene. The CDR3 has 15 amino acids. Germline lookup yields CDR1 SGHAT and CDR2 FQNNGV. This CDR3 is CASSRGDRGPYEQYF. The DNA for the CDR3 is TGTGCCAGCAGCCGAGGGGACAGGGGGCCTTACGAGCAGTACTTC.

This rearrangement joins TRBV5-1 to TRBJ1-2; 10 bases match TRBD1. Trimming removed 4 bases from V and 8 bases from J; junction bases left unmatched: 11. Germline CDR1 and CDR2: SGHRS and YFSETQ. The CDR3 is made up of 15 amino acids. The CDR3, as DNA: TGCGCCAGCAGCCACCAGGGACAGGGGTCCTACGGCTACACCTTC. It is translated as CASSHQGQGSYGYTF.

The sample holds a few counts of this clone. The chain carries TRBV30 and TRBJ1-6, with 7 bases matching TRBD1. From germline, CDR1 is GTSNPN and CDR2 SVGIG (reference sequence). The CDR3 covers 17 residues. V lost 3 bases to trimming and J lost 0 bases; unmatched junction nucleotides: 8. CDR3 sequence (DNA): TGTGCCTGGAGCGACAGTCCAGGGGGCTCCTATAATTCACCCCTCCACTTT. Residues: CAWSDSPGGSYNSPLHF.

V usage is TRBV7-2 and J usage is TRBJ1-3; possible D gene TRBD1, 6 bases. The CDR3 contains 14 residues. Germline V gene sequence: CDR1 SGHTA, CDR2 FQGNSA. Trimming shortened V by 5 bases and J by 2 bases, and 10 bases separated the two germline ends. The DNA of the CDR3 is TGTGCCAGCAGCCCGGACAGTACTGGAAACACCATATATTTT. This codes for CASSPDSTGNTIYF.

This clone was seen once. The chain couples TRBV10-1 to TRBJ2-5; 7 bases fit TRBD2. Germline loops: CDR1 WNHNN, CDR2 SYGVQD (reference sequence). After removal of 2 bases from V and 5 bases from J, the junction contained 11 bases not matched to a gene. The CDR3 consists of 16 residues. The chain's CDR3 is CASSENFGGGIETQYF. In DNA form, the CDR3 reads TGCGCCAGCAGTGAGAATTTCGGCGGGGGTATCGAGACCCAGTACTTC.

This chain connects TRBV11-2 to TRBJ1-2, with 8 bases identical to TRBD1. CDR1 is SGHAT and CDR2 is FQNNGV in the germline V gene. The V segment lost 3 bases and the J segment 5 bases; nucleotides outside the gene matches: 5. This CDR3 is built from 14 residues. CDR3 loop: CASSFGTGAYGYTF. CDR3 in DNA: TGTGCCAGCAGCTTTGGGACAGGCGCTTATGGCTACACCTTC.

As to this clone: This CDR3 is also generated by other DNA sequences in the sample. The V call is TRBV19, the J call TRBJ2-7, with TRBD1 matching 8 bases. The germline CDR1 and CDR2 sequences are LNHDA and SQIVND (reference sequence). V shed 5 bases, J shed 4 bases, and the junction held 7 bases outside the gene matches. The CDR3 runs 14 residues. In DNA form, the CDR3 reads TGTGCCAGTAGTGCGCGGACAGGGACATACGAGCAGTACTTC. Its translation: CASSARTGTYEQYF.

The chain recombines TRBV9 with TRBJ2-6; 11 nucleotides line up with TRBD1. CDR3 length: 17 residues. Germline loops: CDR1 SGDLS, CDR2 YYNGEE. Unmatched junction bases numbered 5, after V lost 4 bases and J lost 2 bases. The DNA of the CDR3 is TGTGCCAGCAGCTTCGGACAGGGGGCTGCTGGGGCCAACGTCCTGACTTTC. Amino acid sequence: CASSFGQGAAGANVLTF.

This clone was observed a few times. The chain links TRBV19 to TRBJ2-1, with 7 nucleotides matching TRBD1. The trim removed 3 bases at V and 0 bases at J, leaving 8 bases unmatched. The germline V gene encodes CDR1 LNHDA and CDR2 SQIVND (reference sequence). The CDR3 runs 17 residues. In DNA, the CDR3 is TGTGCCAGTAGTATTCAGGGGGACCTGAGCTCCTACAATGAGCAGTTCTTC. This encodes CASSIQGDLSSYNEQFF. Using reference TRBV19 and TRBJ2-1 for the parts outside the CDR3, the full variable domain is DGGITQSPKYLFRKEGQNVTLSCEQNLNHDAMYWYRQDPGQGLRLIYYSQIVNDFQKGDIAEGYSVSREKKESFPLTVTSAQKNPTAFYLCASSIQGDLSSYNEQFFGPGTRLTVL.

The chain is built from TRBV11-3 and TRBJ2-1; 8 positions match TRBD2. V dropped 2 bases and J dropped 2; count of bases not matched to a gene: 2. The CDR3 totals 15 residues. The V gene's germline CDR1 is SGHNT and CDR2 YENEEA. The chain's CDR3 is CASSLNGGAYNEQFF. The CDR3 DNA is TGTGCCAGCAGCTTAAACGGGGGGGCCTACAATGAGCAGTTCTTC.